This T cell receptor beta chain appears in the sequencing data of a study of T cell responses to AZD1222 COVID-19 vaccine. Study-level findings and limits: Distributed over spike, vaccine-associated CD4 TCRs predominated at 160-218 and 743-854. Compared with day 0, the breadth and depth of the Spike-specific TCR repertoire rose significantly after two doses of AZD1222. Epitopes outside B.1.351 and B.1.1.7 mutated regions reportedly drew nearly half of spike TCRs. Clonal diversity was possibly underestimated, and white British individuals and females predominated among donors.

The germline gives CDR1 LNHNV, CDR2 YYDKDF (reference sequence). CDR3 length: 17 amino acids. V lost 0 bases, J lost 3 bases, and 14 bases lay in between. This table comes from immunoSEQ multiplex PCR, and its TCRdb copy is limited to in-frame clones, with some not included. The repertoire holds 90,000 to 120,000 clones, with about 90% as singletons. Turning to this clone: Its antigen is undetermined.

The sequencing used peripheral blood, collected 28 days after the second AZD1222 dose. This TCR derives from an adult who received the AZD1222 COVID-19 vaccine. The chain combines TRBV15 with TRBJ1-4; D is possibly TRBD1 (5 bases). This CDR3 reads CATSRDEGARANEKLFF. CDR3 nucleotide sequence: TGTGCCACCAGCAGAGATGAAGGGGCGCGGGCTAATGAAAAACTGTTTTTT.